The rows below give T cell receptor beta chains drawn from one sample of a study of blood T cell repertoires in COVID-19. TCRdb's copy holds only in-frame clones and misses some; the assay was immunoSEQ multiplex PCR. The repertoire consists of around 310,000 clones, with about 88% occurring once and the leading ten covering approximately 12%. The specimen sequenced was peripheral blood. The receptors originated from a woman between 55 and 75 years old with acute or convalescent COVID-19. CDR3s include the opening cysteine and the closing phenylalanine or tryptophan. D genes are given only for firm matches. A row's size may be missing; if present it is once, few, many or a size class.

d_call clone_size j_call v_call cdr3_aa cdr3_nt
TRBD2 NA TRBJ2-1 TRBV7-9 CASSFGLAGYNEQFF TGTGCCAGCAGCTTCGGACTAGCGGGGTACAATGAGCAGTTCTTC
TRBD2 NA TRBJ2-1 TRBV13 CASSSLERGSENEQFF TGTGCCAGCAGCTCACTGGAGCGGGGGTCTGAGAATGAGCAGTTCTTC
NA NA TRBJ1-5 TRBV19 CASSPRNQPQHF TGTGCCAGTAGTCCTAGGAATCAGCCCCAGCATTTT
NA NA TRBJ1-5 TRBV28 CASSFTSPPQHF TGTGCCAGCAGTTTTACTAGCCCGCCCCAGCATTTT
TRBD1 NA TRBJ2-1 TRBV11-2 CASSSGLLPGTGYVDEQFF TGTGCCAGCAGTTCGGGACTTCTACCCGGGACAGGGTACGTGGATGAGCAGTTCTTC
TRBD1 NA TRBJ1-1 TRBV10-3 CAIRTGARVTEAFF TGTGCCATCAGGACAGGGGCCCGAGTCACTGAAGCTTTCTTT
TRBD1 NA TRBJ2-7 TRBV6-5 CASSRTGNTYEQYF TGTGCCAGCAGTAGGACAGGGAACACCTACGAGCAGTACTTC
NA once TRBJ1-2 TRBV5-4 CASSRDNYGYTF TGTGCCAGCAGCCGGGATAACTATGGCTACACCTTC
TRBD2 once TRBJ2-1 TRBV20-1 CSASTSGSNNEQFF TGCAGTGCTAGTACTAGCGGGAGTAACAATGAGCAGTTCTTC
TRBD2 NA TRBJ2-1 TRBV7-2 CASSTTSVGEQFF TGTGCCAGCAGCACTACTAGCGTTGGTGAGCAGTTCTTC
TRBD2 NA TRBJ2-2 TRBV5-1 CASSRSGRLNTGELFF TGCGCCAGCAGTCGAAGCGGGAGATTGAACACCGGGGAGCTGTTTTTT
NA NA TRBJ1-6 TRBV18 CASHQTSLTGSPLHF TGTGCCAGCCACCAAACATCTTTAACAGGTTCACCCCTCCACTTT
TRBD1 once TRBJ2-1 TRBV19 CASSFGQDINEQFF TGTGCCAGTAGTTTCGGACAGGACATCAATGAGCAGTTCTTC
NA NA TRBJ1-1 TRBV27 CASSPPGGPTEAFF TGTGCCAGCAGTCCCCCGGGGGGGCCCACTGAAGCTTTCTTT
NA once TRBJ1-3 TRBV6-6 CAILVQGSGNTIYF TGTGCCATCTTAGTTCAGGGCTCTGGAAACACCATATATTTT
TRBD2 NA TRBJ2-7 TRBV7-2 CASSPPGGSHVEQYF TGTGCCAGCAGCCCTCCGGGCGGGAGCCATGTCGAGCAGTACTTC
NA NA TRBJ2-7 TRBV18 CASSHDRSIYEQYF TGTGCCAGCTCACACGACAGGAGTATTTACGAGCAGTACTTC
NA NA TRBJ1-2 TRBV6-5 CASSYSRQVDYGYTF TGTGCCAGCAGTTACTCCCGACAGGTCGACTATGGCTACACCTTC
TRBD1 NA TRBJ1-6 TRBV7-9 CASSFGQGSSPLHF TGTGCCAGCAGCTTCGGACAGGGAAGTTCACCCCTCCACTTT
TRBD1 NA TRBJ2-1 TRBV4-2 CASSQGRTGQGAGEQFF TGTGCCAGCAGCCAAGGGAGAACGGGACAGGGGGCAGGAGAGCAGTTCTTC
NA NA TRBJ1-5 TRBV18 CASSPAGSNQPQHF TGTGCCAGCTCACCCGCGGGCAGCAATCAGCCCCAGCATTTT
NA few TRBJ2-2 TRBV15 CATSRGGQTNTGELFF TGTGCCACCAGCAGGGGGGGACAGACCAACACCGGGGAGCTGTTTTTT
TRBD1 NA TRBJ1-6 TRBV5-1 CASRLGQGEVSPLHF TGCGCCAGCAGGTTGGGACAGGGGGAAGTTTCACCCCTCCACTTT
TRBD1 NA TRBJ1-2 TRBV11-2 CASSLSGQGIWGYTF TGTGCCAGCAGCCTCTCGGGACAGGGTATCTGGGGCTACACCTTC
NA NA TRBJ2-7 TRBV6-5 CASQLGSPSYEQYF TGTGCCAGTCAACTGGGCTCCCCCTCCTACGAGCAGTACTTC
TRBD1 NA TRBJ1-2 TRBV6-2/TRBV6-3 CASSYERDRRGRVLHYTF TGTGCCAGCAGTTACGAGAGGGACAGACGCGGACGGGTCCTTCACTACACCTTC
TRBD1 NA TRBJ2-2 TRBV6-2/TRBV6-3 CASSCPRDRSLCTGELFF TGTGCCAGCAGTTGCCCCCGGGACAGGTCTTTGTGTACCGGGGAGCTGTTTTTT
NA few TRBJ1-5 TRBV18 CASSPVGGAGNQPQHF TGTGCCAGCTCACCTGTTGGGGGCGCTGGCAATCAGCCCCAGCATTTT
NA NA TRBJ2-2 TRBV5-1 CASSPLPTGELFF TGCGCCAGCAGCCCCCTCCCGACCGGGGAGCTGTTTTTT
NA few TRBJ1-6 TRBV7-2 CASSQRGGSYNSPLHF TGTGCCAGCAGCCAACGAGGGGGTAGCTATAATTCACCCCTCCACTTT
TRBD1 NA TRBJ1-1 TRBV5-6 CASSWRKAGGSTEAFF TGTGCCAGCAGCTGGCGGAAGGCAGGGGGCTCCACTGAAGCTTTCTTT
NA NA TRBJ2-7 TRBV3-1/TRBV3-2 CASSQGAIQVYEQYF TGTGCCAGCAGCCAAGGTGCTATTCAGGTCTACGAGCAGTACTTC
NA NA TRBJ2-6 TRBV5-1 CASSLDGTPGSGANVLTF TGCGCCAGCAGCTTGGACGGGACTCCAGGTTCTGGGGCCAACGTCCTGACTTTC
NA NA TRBJ2-1 TRBV27 CASSFLVRGTEQFF TGTGCCAGCAGTTTTTTGGTCCGGGGAACTGAGCAGTTCTTC
NA few TRBJ2-7 TRBV11-2 CASSTGDYEQYF TGTGCCAGCAGTACCGGGGACTACGAGCAGTACTTC
TRBD2 NA TRBJ2-1 TRBV11-2 CASSLDSGRVNEQFF TGTGCCAGCAGCTTGGATAGCGGGAGGGTAAATGAGCAGTTCTTC
NA NA TRBJ1-2 TRBV6-5 CASRGDTRRYGYTF TGTGCCAGCAGGGGGGACACAAGGCGCTATGGCTACACCTTC
TRBD2 NA TRBJ2-7 TRBV9 CASSPGGWNYEQYF TGTGCCAGCAGCCCGGGGGGGTGGAATTACGAGCAGTACTTC
TRBD1 NA TRBJ1-2 TRBV9 CASTTGATYGYTF TGTGCCAGCACAACAGGGGCCACCTATGGCTACACCTTC
TRBD1 NA TRBJ1-1 TRBV12-3/TRBV12-4 CASSLGQGVKAFF TGTGCCAGCAGTTTGGGACAGGGAGTAAAAGCTTTCTTT
NA NA TRBJ2-2 TRBV9 CASSNRGANTGELFF TGTGCCAGCTCCAACCGGGGAGCGAACACCGGGGAGCTGTTTTTT
TRBD1 NA TRBJ1-2 TRBV28 CASKQGAERGYTF TGTGCCAGCAAACAGGGGGCAGAGAGGGGCTACACCTTC
TRBD1 NA TRBJ1-1 TRBV5-4 CASSLAGGQGNTEAFF TGTGCCAGCAGCTTGGCAGGGGGGCAGGGGAATACTGAAGCTTTCTTT
NA NA TRBJ1-2 TRBV6-5 CASRHSGGPGYTF TGTGCCAGCAGACACTCGGGAGGGCCTGGCTACACCTTC
NA NA TRBJ1-1 TRBV28 CASTLGSNTEAFF TGTGCCAGCACCCTGGGCAGTAACACTGAAGCTTTCTTT